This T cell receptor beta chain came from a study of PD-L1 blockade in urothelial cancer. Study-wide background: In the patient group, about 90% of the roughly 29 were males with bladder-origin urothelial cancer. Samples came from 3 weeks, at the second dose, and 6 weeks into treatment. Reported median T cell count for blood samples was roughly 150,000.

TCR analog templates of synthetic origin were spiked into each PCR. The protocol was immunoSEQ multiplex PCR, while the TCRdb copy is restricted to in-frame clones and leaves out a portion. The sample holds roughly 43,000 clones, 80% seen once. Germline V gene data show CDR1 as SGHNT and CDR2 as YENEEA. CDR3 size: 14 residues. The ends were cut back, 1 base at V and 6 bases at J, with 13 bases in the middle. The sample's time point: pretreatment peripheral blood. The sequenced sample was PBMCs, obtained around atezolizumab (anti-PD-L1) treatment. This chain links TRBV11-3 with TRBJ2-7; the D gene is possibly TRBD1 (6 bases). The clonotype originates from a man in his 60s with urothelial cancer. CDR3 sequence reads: CASSLGTGSGEQYF. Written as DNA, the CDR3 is TGTGCCAGCAGCTTAGGTACAGGGAGTGGCGAGCAGTACTTC.